Listed below are T cell receptor beta chains from one sample, sequenced in a study of CD8 T cells in ankylosing spondylitis. TCRdb fed the 5' RACE reads into MiXCR, producing one record per CDR3 protein. The sample records about 500,000 distinct CDR3 sequences, roughly an eighth being singletons. Source material: blood, either unsorted or a sorted T cell fraction (not recorded which). The receptors originated from a male donor with ankylosing spondylitis. CDR3s include the opening cysteine and the closing phenylalanine or tryptophan. D genes are given only for firm matches. The listing skips clone size in some rows; elsewhere it reads once, few, many or a size class.

J gene	V gene	D gene	clone size	CDR3 protein	CDR3 DNA
TRBJ1-5	TRBV11-2	-	-	CASSSGADQPQHF	TGTGCCAGCAGCTCAGGGGCAGATCAGCCCCAGCATTTT
TRBJ2-2	TRBV4-1	TRBD2	-	CASSRRTSGNTGELFF	TGCGCCAGCAGCCGCCGGACTAGCGGGAACACCGGGGAGCTGTTTTTT
TRBJ2-2	TRBV7-7	TRBD1	-	CASSSDRGTGELFF	TGTGCCAGCAGCTCAGACAGGGGTACCGGGGAGCTGTTTTTT
TRBJ1-1	TRBV20-1	TRBD1	few	CSAKKTGLDTEAFF	TGCAGTGCTAAAAAGACAGGGCTCGACACTGAAGCTTTCTTT
TRBJ2-5	TRBV29-1	-	few	CSVDKQTQYF	TGCAGCGTTGACAAGCAGACCCAGTACTTC
TRBJ1-6	TRBV10-3	-	-	CAISESNVNSPLHF	TGTGCCATCAGTGAGTCGAATGTAAATTCACCCCTCCACTTT
TRBJ2-4	TRBV5-1	-	few	CASSDGGSKNIQYF	TGCGCCAGCAGTGATGGGGGTTCCAAAAACATTCAGTACTTC
TRBJ2-3	TRBV20-1	TRBD2	few	CSAYRLASTDTQYF	TGCAGTGCTTACCGACTAGCGAGCACAGATACGCAGTATTTT
TRBJ2-1	TRBV5-1	TRBD2	-	CASSQTSGGNEQFF	TGCGCCAGCAGCCAGACTAGCGGGGGCAATGAGCAGTTCTTC
TRBJ2-5	TRBV13	-	few	CASSSGTIQETQYF	TGTGCCAGCAGCTCTGGAACGATCCAAGAGACCCAGTACTTC
TRBJ2-7	TRBV9	TRBD2	few	CASSPRTSGRSYEQYF	TGTGCCAGCAGCCCCCGGACTAGCGGGAGATCGTACGAGCAGTACTTC
TRBJ1-6	TRBV25-1	-	few	CASSEYSGFSPLHF	TGTGCCAGCAGTGAATACTCCGGGTTTTCACCCCTCCACTTT
TRBJ1-2	TRBV2	-	-	CASSEDGNYGYTF	TGTGCCAGCAGTGAGGACGGGAACTATGGCTACACCTTC
TRBJ2-7	TRBV5-1	-	few	CASSSGPGSHEQYF	TGCGCCAGCAGCTCCGGGCCCGGGTCCCACGAGCAGTACTTC
TRBJ2-2	TRBV30	TRBD2	once	CAGRADGELFF	TGTGCGGGGAGGGCTGACGGGGAGCTGTTTTTT
TRBJ1-1	TRBV4-2	-	-	CASSQDLGSSLDTEAFF	TGTGCCAGCAGCCAAGATCTTGGCAGTTCTCTGGACACTGAAGCTTTCTTT
TRBJ2-1	TRBV7-9	-	-	CASSLGGSSNEQFF	TGTGCCAGCAGCTTAGGTGGCAGCTCCAATGAGCAGTTCTTC
TRBJ2-2	TRBV29-1	TRBD1	many	CSVVRAQGAGELFF	TGCAGCGTTGTACGGGCACAGGGGGCCGGGGAGCTGTTTTTT
TRBJ2-5	TRBV5-1	-	-	CASSLGSWSQETQYF	TGCGCCAGCAGCTTGGGAAGCTGGAGCCAAGAGACCCAGTACTTC
TRBJ1-2	TRBV20-1	TRBD1	-	CSAKETGADYGYTF	TGCAGTGCTAAAGAGACAGGGGCGGACTATGGCTACACCTTC
TRBJ2-1	TRBV5-1	-	-	CASTGPGGNEQFF	TGCGCCAGCACGGGGCCTGGGGGCAATGAGCAGTTCTTC
TRBJ1-1	TRBV12-3/TRBV12-4	-	few	CASSLDGTNTEAFF	TGTGCCAGCAGTTTAGATGGGACGAACACTGAAGCTTTCTTT
TRBJ2-4	TRBV29-1	-	-	CSVLGEVRAKNIQYF	TGCAGCGTCCTGGGAGAGGTGAGGGCCAAAAACATTCAGTACTTC
TRBJ1-3	TRBV20-1	-	-	CSASPASSGNTIYF	TGCAGTGCTAGCCCCGCCTCCTCTGGAAACACCATATATTTT
TRBJ1-2	TRBV5-6	-	-	CASSLVGQGWDTF	TGTGCCAGCAGCTTGGTTGGGCAGGGCTGGGACACCTTC
TRBJ1-4	TRBV18	-	-	CASSPYRDEKLFF	TGTGCCAGCTCACCGTATCGGGATGAAAAACTGTTTTTT
TRBJ2-7	TRBV10-3	TRBD1	-	CAIEGGQGYKQYF	TGTGCCATCGAGGGGGGACAGGGGTACAAGCAGTACTTC
TRBJ2-1	TRBV20-1	-	-	CSARQPWMNEQFF	TGCAGTGCTAGGCAACCCTGGATGAATGAGCAGTTCTTC
TRBJ2-5	TRBV4-2	-	-	CASSQDMGATVEETQYF	TGTGCCAGCAGCCAAGATATGGGTGCGACAGTCGAAGAGACCCAGTACTTC
TRBJ1-2	TRBV7-8	TRBD1	many	CASSPRGTGYGYTF	TGTGCCAGCAGCCCCCGAGGGACAGGCTATGGCTACACCTTC
TRBJ1-4	TRBV12-3/TRBV12-4	-	many	CASSHRAQNEKLFF	TGTGCCAGCAGTCATCGGGCCCAAAATGAAAAACTGTTTTTT
TRBJ2-1	TRBV13	TRBD2	few	CASSSYRPGTSGRANEQFF	TGTGCCAGCAGCTCCTATCGTCCCGGGACTAGCGGGAGGGCAAATGAGCAGTTCTTC
TRBJ1-1	TRBV11-3	-	-	CASSQDRSNTEAFF	TGTGCCAGCAGCCAGGACAGATCGAACACTGAAGCTTTCTTT
TRBJ2-5	TRBV15	-	-	CATSGSRVETQYF	TGTGCCACCAGCGGTTCCAGGGTTGAGACCCAGTACTTC
TRBJ1-2	TRBV10-3	TRBD1	many	CAISERVDRVDGYTF	TGTGCCATCAGTGAGAGGGTAGACAGGGTCGATGGCTACACCTTC
TRBJ2-3	TRBV12-3/TRBV12-4	-	-	CASSLVPRLAVDTQYF	TGTGCCAGCAGTTTAGTCCCGCGGCTAGCCGTGGATACGCAGTATTTT
TRBJ2-2	TRBV6-2/TRBV6-3	TRBD2	-	CASSYGGVTGELFF	TGTGCCAGCAGTTACGGGGGGGTCACCGGGGAGCTGTTTTTT
TRBJ2-3	TRBV20-1	TRBD2	-	CSFSGPYTDTQYF	TGCAGCTTTAGCGGGCCATACACAGATACGCAGTATTTT
TRBJ2-7	TRBV5-5	TRBD1	-	CARGPGQGTYEQYF	TGTGCCAGGGGCCCTGGACAGGGCACCTACGAGCAGTACTTC
TRBJ2-3	TRBV14	TRBD2	-	CASSKLGLAGGWADTQYF	TGTGCCAGCAGCAAATTGGGACTAGCGGGAGGATGGGCAGATACGCAGTATTTT
TRBJ1-2	TRBV4-1	-	-	CASSQPINYGYTF	TGCGCCAGCAGCCAACCCATCAACTATGGCTACACCTTC
TRBJ2-3	TRBV2	TRBD2	many	CASRVTLAGGGTDTQYF	TGTGCCAGCAGAGTAACACTAGCGGGAGGAGGAACAGATACGCAGTATTTT
TRBJ1-2	TRBV12-3/TRBV12-4	-	few	CASSLHSTYEGYTF	TGTGCCAGCAGTTTACACAGTACCTATGAGGGCTACACCTTC
TRBJ2-1	TRBV20-1	-	-	CSASLSAGNEQFF	TGCAGTGCTTCCCTTAGCGCTGGCAATGAGCAGTTCTTC
TRBJ2-3	TRBV7-2	-	-	CASSHPGGRGGTDTQYF	TGTGCCAGCAGCCACCCCGGGGGCAGAGGGGGGACAGATACGCAGTATTTT
TRBJ2-7	TRBV15	TRBD2	few	CATGTSGRANEQYF	TGTGCCACGGGGACTAGCGGGAGGGCCAACGAGCAGTACTTC
TRBJ2-1	TRBV29-1	TRBD1	few	CSVTFWPGQVNNEQFF	TGCAGCGTTACCTTTTGGCCGGGACAGGTAAACAATGAGCAGTTCTTC
TRBJ2-5	TRBV29-1	-	many	CSGTSGQETQYF	TGCAGCGGAACTAGTGGACAAGAGACCCAGTACTTC
TRBJ1-5	TRBV20-1	-	-	CSAKSWDSNQPQHF	TGCAGTGCCAAGAGTTGGGACAGCAATCAGCCCCAGCATTTT
TRBJ2-1	TRBV5-1	-	many	CASSLGYEQFF	TGTGCCAGCAGTTTAGGCTATGAGCAGTTCTTC
TRBJ2-7	TRBV7-2	-	few	CASSWGTGRYEQYF	TGTGCCAGCAGCTGGGGAACAGGAAGATACGAGCAGTACTTC
TRBJ2-7	TRBV5-1	-	many	CASSFDLSSYEQYF	TGCGCCAGCAGCTTCGACTTAAGCTCCTACGAGCAGTACTTC
TRBJ2-3	TRBV9	-	few	CASSADPPGSADTQYF	TGTGCCAGCAGCGCCGACCCCCCGGGATCGGCAGATACGCAGTATTTT
TRBJ2-1	TRBV20-1	TRBD2	-	CSAQPGLADNEQFF	TGCAGTGCTCAACCGGGACTAGCGGACAATGAGCAGTTCTTC
TRBJ2-2	TRBV3-1	-	few	CASSHSRSTNTGELFF	TGTGCCAGCAGCCACTCGCGGAGTACTAACACCGGGGAGCTGTTTTTT
TRBJ1-6	TRBV11-2	TRBD1	many	CASSSLTGGYNSPLHF	TGTGCCAGCAGCTCCTTGACAGGGGGTTATAATTCACCCCTCCACTTT
TRBJ2-5	TRBV5-6	-	-	CASNPGPTLETQYF	TGTGCCAGCAACCCGGGACCCACTCTGGAGACCCAGTACTTC
TRBJ1-2	TRBV4-2	TRBD1	many	CASSPTRQGGENNYGYTF	TGTGCCAGCAGCCCAACCCGACAGGGAGGAGAAAATAACTATGGCTACACCTTC
TRBJ1-3	TRBV29-1	-	-	CSVSTASGNTIYF	TGCAGCGTTAGTACAGCCTCTGGAAACACCATATATTTT
TRBJ2-3	TRBV20-1	TRBD2	many	CSARTSGTTDTQYF	TGCAGTGCCAGGACTAGCGGGACGACAGATACGCAGTATTTT